Following are 27 T cell receptor beta chains from one sample sequenced in a study of vaccination and CD4 T cells after COVID-19. Specified treatment: approximately 9-day PBMC culture with coronavirus spike peptide pools or control peptides (ViraFEST assay). No antigen is known for these receptors. Scientists ran DNA taken from cultured CD4+ T cells through the Oncomine TCR Beta short-read assay for sequencing. TCRdb reprocessed the PCR reads with MiXCR, giving one entry per CDR3 protein. The data hold around 15,000 distinct CDR3 sequences, with roughly 62% observed a single time. The sample consisted of CD4+ T cells from blood, cultured in vitro, taken after SARS-CoV-2 vaccination. These receptors originate from a human donor who had recovered from COVID-19.

This clonotype was observed a few times. The chain combines TRBV20-1 with TRBJ1-1; D unresolved. Germline-derived CDR1 and CDR2 are DFQATT and SNEGSKA (reference sequence). This CDR3 spans 15 amino acids. The germline V and J ends were trimmed by 6 bases and 1 base, with 18 bases remaining between them. This chain's CDR3 is CSAEPGLNWNTEAFF. CDR3 DNA sequence: TGCAGTGCCGAACCGGGTCTCAACTGGAACACTGAAGCTTTCTTT.

V is TRBV20-1 and J is TRBJ2-4; the D call may be TRBD1 or TRBD2 (6 bases each). The CDR3 spans 14 residues. Per the germline V gene, CDR1 is DFQATT and CDR2 is SNEGSKA (reference sequence). V lost 6 bases to trimming and J lost 9 bases, with 21 bases between them. Written as DNA, the CDR3 is TGCAGTGCCCCGGGGGCTAGAGAGTTTGGCATTCAGTACTTC. Protein: CSAPGAREFGIQYF.

The chain is built from TRBV19 and TRBJ1-1; D is possibly TRBD1 (5 bases). The V and J ends lost 7 bases and 4 bases respectively, with 19 bases between them. Germline CDR1 and CDR2: LNHDA and SQIVND (reference sequence). The CDR3 length is 15 residues. CDR3 DNA: TGTGCCAGTAAGAATCCAGGGCTGAGTGGCACTGAAGCTTTCTTT. It specifies CASKNPGLSGTEAFF.

This rearrangement joins TRBV7-2 to TRBJ2-7, with a possible D match to TRBD1 (6 bases). The CDR3 is 13 amino acids. Trimming left V 6 bases short and J 3 bases short, with 12 bases between. Per the germline V gene, CDR1 is SGHTA and CDR2 is FQGNSA. The CDR3, as DNA: TGTGCCAGCAGGTCGACAGGAGTCTACGAGCAGTACTTC. Its translation is CASRSTGVYEQYF. Combining the CDR3 with reference TRBV7-2 and TRBJ2-7 gives the whole variable domain GAGVSQSPSNKVTEKGKDVELRCDPISGHTALYWYRQSLGQGLEFLIYFQGNSAPDKSGLPSDRFSAERTGGSVSTLTIQRTQQEDSAVYLCASRSTGVYEQYFGPGTRLTVT.

The chain has TRBV20-1 and TRBJ1-6; D is unclear. Germline lookup yields CDR1 DFQATT and CDR2 SNEGSKA (reference sequence). The V end was cut by 6 bases, the J end by 5 bases, with 17 bases between. This CDR3 has 15 amino acids. CDR3 nucleotides: TGCAGTGCCATCAATGGAAAAATCAATAATTCACCCCTCCACTTT. It is translated as CSAINGKINNSPLHF.

This clonotype was seen a few times. The chain is built from TRBV20-1 and TRBJ2-3, with 14 bases matching TRBD2. CDR3 length: 18 amino acids. V lost 0 bases to trimming and J lost 2 bases; unmatched junction nucleotides: 7. The germline V gene encodes CDR1 DFQATT and CDR2 SNEGSKA (reference sequence). This CDR3 is CSARDFRLAGGFTDTQYF. The DNA of the CDR3 is TGCAGTGCTAGAGATTTTCGACTAGCGGGGGGGTTCACAGATACGCAGTATTTT.

The chain links TRBV20-1 to TRBJ2-3; 10 nucleotides match TRBD2. Germline V CDR1 and CDR2: DFQATT, SNEGSKA (reference sequence). Unmatched junction bases numbered 17, after V lost 6 bases and J lost 2 bases. The CDR3 sequence is 18 residues long. Written as DNA, the CDR3 is TGCAGTGCCCGCCCCCTCCTTCTAGCGGGGGCCGACACAGATACGCAGTATTTT. Protein: CSARPLLLAGADTDTQYF.

The chain couples TRBV5-1 to TRBJ1-2; 10 bases match TRBD1. Germline V gene data show CDR1 as SGHRS and CDR2 as YFSETQ. V lost 2 bases and J lost 2; bases outside the gene matches: 3. This CDR3 region has 15 residues. The CDR3 loop reads CASSFWDRGNYGYTF. The CDR3 DNA is TGCGCCAGCAGCTTCTGGGACAGGGGCAACTATGGCTACACCTTC.

This clonotype was detected once. The V call is TRBV7-9, the J call TRBJ2-7; 10 bases align to TRBD2. This CDR3 region has 14 residues. Germline V gives CDR1 SEHNR, CDR2 FQNEAQ (reference sequence). V lost 5 bases and J lost 3; bases outside the gene matches: 4. CDR3 sequence reads: CASSGRTSGYEQYF. CDR3 in DNA: TGTGCCAGCAGCGGGCGGACTAGCGGCTACGAGCAGTACTTC.

V and J are TRBV20-1 and TRBJ2-5; D remains ambiguous. Trimming took 3 bases from V and 2 from J, leaving 4 bases between them. In germline, CDR1 is DFQATT, CDR2 SNEGSKA (reference sequence). The CDR3 extends over 11 amino acids. In nucleotides, the CDR3 is TGCAGTGCTAGCAGTCAAGAGACCCAGTACTTC. It codes for CSASSQETQYF.

The table lists this clonotype with a few counts. The chain joins TRBV20-1 to TRBJ2-1, with 8 nucleotides matching TRBD2. Germline CDR1 DFQATT, CDR2 SNEGSKA (reference sequence). Losses at the gene ends were 6 bases for V and 4 bases for J; bases not matched to a gene: 11. The CDR3 length is 15 residues. CDR3 in amino acids: CSAIIAGSFYNEQFF. In DNA, the CDR3 is TGCAGTGCCATCATAGCGGGGAGCTTTTACAATGAGCAGTTCTTC.

The chain uses TRBV27 and TRBJ2-5; perhaps TRBD1 as D (6 bases). The V end was cut by 6 bases, the J end by 3 bases, with 14 bases between. The length of the CDR3 is 14 residues. Germline-derived CDR1 and CDR2 are MNHEY and SMNVEV (reference sequence). The CDR3: CASSPTGYEETQYF. In DNA form, the CDR3 reads TGTGCCAGCAGCCCAACAGGGTACGAAGAGACCCAGTACTTC.

There are a few counts of this clonotype. V usage is TRBV7-2 and J usage is TRBJ1-6, with D perhaps matching TRBD1 (5 bases). Germline V gene lookup returns CDR1 SGHTA and CDR2 FQGNSA. This CDR3 spans 16 amino acids. The V end lost 1 base, the J end lost 5 bases, and 12 bases lay between the germline ends. CDR3 nucleotides: TGTGCCAGCAGCTTAGTTGTCCTACAGGATAATTCACCCCTCCACTTT. It specifies CASSLVVLQDNSPLHF.

This sequence joins TRBV24-1 and TRBJ2-1; possibly TRBD1 for D (6 bases). Trimming removed 7 bases at V and 5 bases at J, with 14 bases between. This CDR3 region has 14 residues. Per germline, CDR1 KGHDR and CDR2 SFDVKD. The CDR3 sequence is CATSGQLSDNEQFF. For the CDR3, the DNA is TGTGCCACCAGCGGACAGCTCAGCGACAATGAGCAGTTCTTC.

The CDR3 DNA sequence: TGTGCCTGGAGTATCCTGGGACAGGCGAACACTGAAGCTTTCTTT. Translating gives CAWSILGQANTEAFF. V and J are TRBV30 and TRBJ1-1, with 8 nucleotides matching TRBD1. CDR3 size: 15 residues. V lost 2 bases to trimming and J lost 1 base; unmatched junction nucleotides: 6. In germline, CDR1 is GTSNPN, CDR2 SVGIG (reference sequence). The full variable domain, its missing parts supplied by reference TRBV30 and TRBJ1-1, is SQTIHQWPATLVQPVGSPLSLECTVEGTSNPNLYWYRQAAGRGLQLLFYSVGIGQISSEVPQNLSASRPQDRQFILSSKKLLLSDSGFYLCAWSILGQANTEAFFGQGTRLTVV.

The chain combines TRBV10-3 with TRBJ1-2; the D gene is possibly TRBD1 (6 bases). The CDR3 runs to 15 residues. V dropped 4 bases and J dropped 4 bases, with 16 bases sitting between them. Germline CDR1 and CDR2: ENHRY and SYGVKD. This CDR3 reads CAISGDEGQLYGYTF. DNA for the CDR3: TGTGCCATCAGTGGGGACGAAGGACAGCTCTATGGCTACACCTTC.

V gene TRBV20-1 combines with J gene TRBJ2-3; D might be TRBD2 (6 bases). Germline V gene lookup returns CDR1 DFQATT and CDR2 SNEGSKA (reference sequence). V was trimmed by 6 bases and J by 2 bases, leaving 18 bases between them. The CDR3 contains 15 residues. CDR3 region: CSAKRGAGFTDTQYF. For the CDR3, the DNA is TGCAGTGCCAAGAGGGGTGCGGGATTCACAGATACGCAGTATTTT.

The chain recombines TRBV6-1 with TRBJ1-2; D unclear. Germline V gene sequence: CDR1 MNHNS, CDR2 SASEGT. The CDR3 is 14 amino acids. V shed 0 bases and J shed 1 base, with 6 bases lying between them. CDR3 sequence (DNA): TGTGCCAGCAGTGAAGCCACGATTAACTATGGCTACACCTTC. Its translation: CASSEATINYGYTF.

J is TRBJ2-3 and V is TRBV15; 12 nucleotides align to TRBD2. Germline lookup yields CDR1 LNHNV and CDR2 YYDKDF (reference sequence). The CDR3 has 18 residues. Trimming removed 0 bases from V and 5 bases from J; junction bases left unmatched: 9. CDR3 amino acids: CATSRDRELAGGGDTQYF. The DNA of the CDR3 is TGTGCCACCAGCAGAGATCGGGAACTAGCGGGGGGTGGAGATACGCAGTATTTT.

The chain links TRBV20-1 to TRBJ1-1; D call uncertain. Trimming took 3 bases from V and 2 from J, leaving 4 bases between them. The germline V gene encodes CDR1 DFQATT and CDR2 SNEGSKA (reference sequence). CDR3 length equals 11 residues. The CDR3 bases are TGCAGTGCTAGGGGTAACACTGAAGCTTTCTTT. This translates into CSARGNTEAFF.

The chain couples TRBV7-2 to TRBJ2-5, with D tentatively TRBD2 (6 bases). The V end lost 5 bases, the J end lost 5 bases, and 12 bases lay between the germline ends. In germline, CDR1 is SGHTA, CDR2 FQGNSA. CDR3 length equals 13 residues. The CDR3 nucleotides are TGTGCCAGCAGCGCTGGACTACGGGAGACCCAGTACTTC. This codes for CASSAGLRETQYF.

This rearrangement joins TRBV28 to TRBJ1-1; 8 nucleotides line up with TRBD1. The J segment lost 1 base and the V segment lost 2 bases, leaving 3 bases of the junction unmatched. The CDR3 has 15 amino acids. In germline, CDR1 is MDHEN, CDR2 SYDVKM. The CDR3 sequence: CASSLTGQGNTEAFF. The CDR3 DNA is TGTGCCAGCAGTTTAACCGGACAGGGGAACACTGAAGCTTTCTTT.

This clonotype turned up a few times. The chain recombines TRBV6-5 with TRBJ1-1, with D possibly being TRBD1 (6 bases). V was cut by 2 bases and J by 2 bases, with 12 bases left in between. The CDR3 totals 15 residues. The germline CDR1 and CDR2 sequences are MNHEY and SVGAGI. CDR3 sequence (DNA): TGTGCCAGCAGTTACGGGACACCCCCCAACACTGAAGCTTTCTTT. Translated, it gives CASSYGTPPNTEAFF.

The V call is TRBV19, the J call TRBJ2-7, with D perhaps matching TRBD1 or TRBD2 (6 bases each). Trimming pared 4 bases from V and 6 bases from J, leaving 19 bases between. Per germline, CDR1 LNHDA and CDR2 SQIVND (reference sequence). This CDR3 is built from 15 residues. CDR3 coding DNA: TGTGCCAGTAGTAATAGGTTGGGGGGCTTCGGCGAGCAGTACTTC. The encoded protein is CASSNRLGGFGEQYF.

The chain links TRBV5-1 to TRBJ1-1; D may be TRBD1 (5 bases). V gave up 3 bases and J gave up 10 bases, with 13 bases separating them. CDR1 and CDR2 (germline): SGHRS, YFSETQ. The CDR3 runs 12 residues. The CDR3 loop is CASSSGIGGAFF. The CDR3 nucleotides read TGCGCCAGCAGCTCGGGTATTGGGGGAGCTTTCTTT.

J is TRBJ1-2 and V is TRBV20-1; D perhaps matches TRBD1 (5 bases). Looked up from germline, CDR1 is DFQATT and CDR2 is SNEGSKA (reference sequence). Trimming stripped 1 base from V and 7 bases from J, with 22 bases between. The CDR3 length is 16 residues. This CDR3 reads CSARVPNRDLSGGYTF. CDR3 DNA: TGCAGTGCTAGAGTCCCTAATCGGGACCTCAGTGGTGGCTACACCTTC.

The rearrangement links TRBV12-3 or TRBV12-4 to TRBJ2-7; no definite D call. This CDR3 has 14 amino acids. The V end was cut by 7 bases, the J end by 4 bases, with 17 bases between. The CDR3 reads CASTLGTVGYEQYF. CDR3 in DNA: TGTGCCAGCACCTTGGGCACAGTGGGGTACGAGCAGTACTTC.